This T cell receptor beta chain was observed in a study of blood T cell repertoires in COVID-19. Study-wide background: From the United States, Italy and Spain came samples of acute and convalescent COVID-19. From T cells, B-cell-depleted T cells, or PBMCs came the material, which was cDNA or gDNA.

The sample holds one count of this clone. Original analysis: Estimation of nucleated cell counts relied on the amplification of reference gene primers. Generated by immunoSEQ multiplex PCR, the TCRdb table keeps only in-frame clones and is missing some. V and J calls and clone size are copied from that table; D and trimming were computed from the DNA. The table shows about 74,000 clones, with about four fifths occurring only once. Germline V gene sequence: CDR1 SQVTM, CDR2 ANQGSEA. V was clipped by 2 bases and J by 7 bases, with 18 bases between them. This CDR3 comprises 14 residues. The V and J genes are TRBV29-1 and TRBJ2-7; D possibly corresponds to TRBD1 (6 bases). The sequenced sample consisted of peripheral blood. The TCR comes from a man aged 70 or older with acute or convalescent COVID-19. CDR3 sequence (DNA): TGCAGCGTTGAATTTTTCCCGGGCAGGGGAGAGCAGTACTTC. Its protein product is CSVEFFPGRGEQYF.